This TCR beta chain was sequenced for a study of blood T cell repertoires in COVID-19. Study context: Samples came from the United States, Italy and Spain, spanning acute and convalescent COVID-19. Sample material is recorded as cDNA or gDNA derived from T cells, B-cell-depleted T cells, or PBMCs.

The CDR3 is 17 amino acids. Germline CDR1 reads SNHLY; CDR2 reads FYNNEI. V was clipped by 3 bases and J by 4 bases, with 19 bases between them. Assay used: immunoSEQ multiplex PCR; TCRdb lists only in-frame clones, some missing. The sample includes about 14,000 clones, over 75% of them seen just once. Sequencing was performed on peripheral blood. The rearrangement joins TRBV2 to TRBJ1-5; D is ambiguous. This receptor was taken from a human donor in a cohort sampled during active COVID-19. CDR3 sequence (DNA): TGTGCCAGCAGTGATCTCGGCGACTCGGCGGTAAATCAGCCCCAGCATTTT. Translation gives CASSDLGDSAVNQPQHF.